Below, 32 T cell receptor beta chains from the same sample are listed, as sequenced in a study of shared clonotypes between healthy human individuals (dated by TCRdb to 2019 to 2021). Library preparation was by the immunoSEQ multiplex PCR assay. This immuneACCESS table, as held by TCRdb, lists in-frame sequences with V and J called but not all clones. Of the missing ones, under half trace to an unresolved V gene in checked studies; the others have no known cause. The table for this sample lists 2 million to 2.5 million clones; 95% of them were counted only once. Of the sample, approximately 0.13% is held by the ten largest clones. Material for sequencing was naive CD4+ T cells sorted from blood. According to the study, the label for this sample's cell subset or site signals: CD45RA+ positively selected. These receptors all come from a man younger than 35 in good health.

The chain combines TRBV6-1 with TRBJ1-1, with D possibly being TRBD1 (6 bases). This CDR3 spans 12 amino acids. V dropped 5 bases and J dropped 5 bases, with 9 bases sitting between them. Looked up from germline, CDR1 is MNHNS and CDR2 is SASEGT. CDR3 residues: CASSWQGTEAFF. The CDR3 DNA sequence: TGTGCCAGCAGTTGGCAGGGGACTGAAGCTTTCTTT.

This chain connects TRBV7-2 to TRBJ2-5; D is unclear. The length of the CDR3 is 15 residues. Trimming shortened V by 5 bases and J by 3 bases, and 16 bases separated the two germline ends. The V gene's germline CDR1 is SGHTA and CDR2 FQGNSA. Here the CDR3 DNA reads TGTGCCAGCAGCGTTATCCGGTTAGGGAAAGAGACCCAGTACTTC. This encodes CASSVIRLGKETQYF.

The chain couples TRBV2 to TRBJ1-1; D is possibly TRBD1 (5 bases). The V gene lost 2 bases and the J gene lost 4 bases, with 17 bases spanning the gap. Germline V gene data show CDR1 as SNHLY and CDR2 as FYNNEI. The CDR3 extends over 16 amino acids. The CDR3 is CASSEHGGSKGTEAFF. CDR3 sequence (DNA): TGTGCCAGCAGTGAACACGGGGGGTCGAAGGGCACTGAAGCTTTCTTT.

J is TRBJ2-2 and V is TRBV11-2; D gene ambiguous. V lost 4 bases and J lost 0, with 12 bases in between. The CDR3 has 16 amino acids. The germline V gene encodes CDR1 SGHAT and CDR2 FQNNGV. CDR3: CASSSLAPSNTGELFF. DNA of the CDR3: TGTGCCAGCAGCTCCCTCGCTCCCTCGAACACCGGGGAGCTGTTTTTT.

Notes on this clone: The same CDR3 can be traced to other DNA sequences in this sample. CDR3 DNA: TGTGCCAGCAGTTACCAGGGGTCCGGCTACACCTTC. Translating it yields CASSYQGSGYTF. This chain uses TRBV6-5 with TRBJ1-2, with a weak D call TRBD1 (6 bases). Trimming left V 2 bases short and J 8 bases short, with 9 bases between. The CDR3 extends over 12 amino acids. CDR1 is MNHEY, CDR2 SVGAGI, per germline.

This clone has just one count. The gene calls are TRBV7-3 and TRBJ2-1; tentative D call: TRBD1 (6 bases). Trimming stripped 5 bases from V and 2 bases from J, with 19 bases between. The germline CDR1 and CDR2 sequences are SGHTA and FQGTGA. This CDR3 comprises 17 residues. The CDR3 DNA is TGTGCCAGCAGCATGAACAGGGTGACGACTACCTACAATGAGCAGTTCTTC. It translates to CASSMNRVTTTYNEQFF.

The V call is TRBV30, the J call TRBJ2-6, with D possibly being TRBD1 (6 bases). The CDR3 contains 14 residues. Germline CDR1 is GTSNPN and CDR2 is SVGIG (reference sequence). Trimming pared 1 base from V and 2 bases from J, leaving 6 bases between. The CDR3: CAWSGTAGANVLTF. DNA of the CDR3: TGTGCCTGGAGTGGGACAGCTGGGGCCAACGTCCTGACTTTC.

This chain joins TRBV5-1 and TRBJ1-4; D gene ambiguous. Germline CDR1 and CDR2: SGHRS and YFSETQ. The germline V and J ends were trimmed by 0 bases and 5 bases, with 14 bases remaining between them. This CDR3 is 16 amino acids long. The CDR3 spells CASSLASIGSNEKLFF. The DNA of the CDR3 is TGCGCCAGCAGCTTGGCCTCGATAGGTTCGAATGAAAAACTGTTTTTT.

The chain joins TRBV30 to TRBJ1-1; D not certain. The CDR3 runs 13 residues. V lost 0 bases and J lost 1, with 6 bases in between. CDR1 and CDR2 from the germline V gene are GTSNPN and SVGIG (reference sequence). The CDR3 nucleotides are TGTGCCTGGAGTGTATACCAGAACACTGAAGCTTTCTTT. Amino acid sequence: CAWSVYQNTEAFF.

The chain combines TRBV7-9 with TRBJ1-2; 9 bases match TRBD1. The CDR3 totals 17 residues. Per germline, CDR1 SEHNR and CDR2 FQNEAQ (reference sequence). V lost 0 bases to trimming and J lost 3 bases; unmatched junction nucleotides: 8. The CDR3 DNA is TGTGCCAGCAGCTTAGCGTGGGGGGACAGGGAAGACTATGGCTACACCTTC. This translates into CASSLAWGDREDYGYTF. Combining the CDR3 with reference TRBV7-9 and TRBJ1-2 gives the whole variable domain DTGVSQNPRHKITKRGQNVTFRCDPISEHNRLYWYRQTLGQGPEFLTYFQNEAQLEKSRLLSDRFSAERPKGSFSTLEIQRTEQGDSAMYLCASSLAWGDREDYGYTFGSGTRLTVV.

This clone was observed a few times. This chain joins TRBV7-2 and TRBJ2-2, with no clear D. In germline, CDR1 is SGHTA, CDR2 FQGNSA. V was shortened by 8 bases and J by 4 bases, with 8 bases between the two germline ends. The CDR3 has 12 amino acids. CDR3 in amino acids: CASGFLTGELFF. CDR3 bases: TGTGCCAGCGGTTTCCTCACCGGGGAGCTGTTTTTT.

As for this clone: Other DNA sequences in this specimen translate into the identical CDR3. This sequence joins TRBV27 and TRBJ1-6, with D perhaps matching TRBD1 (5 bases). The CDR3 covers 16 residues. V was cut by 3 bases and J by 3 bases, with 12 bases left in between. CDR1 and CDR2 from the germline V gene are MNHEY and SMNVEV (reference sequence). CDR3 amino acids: CASSFRSGSYNSPLHF. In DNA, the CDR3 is TGTGCCAGCAGTTTCCGGTCAGGGAGCTATAATTCACCCCTCCACTTT.

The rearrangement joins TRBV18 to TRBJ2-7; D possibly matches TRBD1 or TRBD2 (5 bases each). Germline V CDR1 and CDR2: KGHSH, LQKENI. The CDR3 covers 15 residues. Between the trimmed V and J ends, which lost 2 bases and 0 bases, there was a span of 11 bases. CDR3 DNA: TGTGCCAGCTCACCAAAGGCAGGGAGCTCCTACGAGCAGTACTTC. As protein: CASSPKAGSSYEQYF.

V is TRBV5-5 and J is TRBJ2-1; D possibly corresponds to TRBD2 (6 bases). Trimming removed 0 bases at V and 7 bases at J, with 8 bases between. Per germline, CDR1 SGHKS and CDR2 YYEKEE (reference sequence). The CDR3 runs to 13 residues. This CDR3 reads CASSLARGNEQFF. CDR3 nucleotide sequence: TGTGCCAGCAGCTTGGCCCGGGGGAATGAGCAGTTCTTC.

CDR3 sequence: CASTAGITGELFF. CDR3 DNA sequence: TGTGCCAGCACCGCGGGGATAACCGGGGAGCTGTTTTTT. The chain is built from TRBV2 and TRBJ2-2; weak D call: TRBD2 (6 bases). The CDR3 length is 13 residues. V lost 7 bases, J lost 5 bases, and 11 bases lay in between. Germline V gene data show CDR1 as SNHLY and CDR2 as FYNNEI.

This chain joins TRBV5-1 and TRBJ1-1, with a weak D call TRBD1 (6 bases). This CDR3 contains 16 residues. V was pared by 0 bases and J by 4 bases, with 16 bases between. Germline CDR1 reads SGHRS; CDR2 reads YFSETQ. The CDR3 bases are TGCGCCAGCAGCTTGGAGGGCCGGTTAGGGGGCACTGAAGCTTTCTTT. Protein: CASSLEGRLGGTEAFF.

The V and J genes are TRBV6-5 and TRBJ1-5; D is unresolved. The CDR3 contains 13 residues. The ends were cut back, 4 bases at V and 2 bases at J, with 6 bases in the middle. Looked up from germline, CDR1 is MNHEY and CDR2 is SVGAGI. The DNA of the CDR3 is TGTGCCAGCAGTTCTAAGGGCAATCAGCCCCAGCATTTT. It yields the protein CASSSKGNQPQHF.

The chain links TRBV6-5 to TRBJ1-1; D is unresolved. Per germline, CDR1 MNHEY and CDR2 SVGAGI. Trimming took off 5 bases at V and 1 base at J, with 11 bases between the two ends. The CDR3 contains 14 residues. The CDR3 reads CASSTGRGNTEAFF. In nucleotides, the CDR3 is TGTGCCAGCAGTACCGGACGGGGGAACACTGAAGCTTTCTTT.

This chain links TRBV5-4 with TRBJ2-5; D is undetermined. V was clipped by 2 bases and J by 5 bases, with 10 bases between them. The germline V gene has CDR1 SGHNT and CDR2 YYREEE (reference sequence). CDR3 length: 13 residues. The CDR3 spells CASSLVSEETQYF. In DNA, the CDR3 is TGTGCCAGCAGCTTAGTAAGCGAGGAGACCCAGTACTTC.

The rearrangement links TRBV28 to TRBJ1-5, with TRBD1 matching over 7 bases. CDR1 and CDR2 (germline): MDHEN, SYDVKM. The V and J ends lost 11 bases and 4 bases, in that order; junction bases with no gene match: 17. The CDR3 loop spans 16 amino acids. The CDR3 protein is CAAERQGYSINQPQHF. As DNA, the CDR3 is TGTGCCGCAGAAAGACAGGGTTACTCAATTAATCAGCCCCAGCATTTT.

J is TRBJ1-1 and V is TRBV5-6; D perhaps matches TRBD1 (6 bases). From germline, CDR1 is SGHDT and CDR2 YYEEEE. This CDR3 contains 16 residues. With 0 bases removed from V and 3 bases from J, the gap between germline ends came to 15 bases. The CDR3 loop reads CASSLVSSGADTEAFF. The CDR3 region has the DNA TGTGCCAGCAGCTTGGTCTCATCAGGGGCGGACACTGAAGCTTTCTTT. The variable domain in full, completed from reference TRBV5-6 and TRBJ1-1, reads DAGVTQSPTHLIKTRGQQVTLRCSPKSGHDTVSWYQQALGQGPQFIFQYYEEEERQRGNFPDRFSGHQFPNYSSELNVNALLLGDSALYLCASSLVSSGADTEAFFGQGTRLTVV.

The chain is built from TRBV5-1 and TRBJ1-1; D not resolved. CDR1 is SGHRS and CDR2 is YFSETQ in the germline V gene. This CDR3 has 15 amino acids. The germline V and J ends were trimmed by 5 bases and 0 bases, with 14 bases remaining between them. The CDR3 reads CASRLRTGMNTEAFF. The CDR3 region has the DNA TGCGCCAGCAGACTACGGACCGGGATGAACACTGAAGCTTTCTTT.

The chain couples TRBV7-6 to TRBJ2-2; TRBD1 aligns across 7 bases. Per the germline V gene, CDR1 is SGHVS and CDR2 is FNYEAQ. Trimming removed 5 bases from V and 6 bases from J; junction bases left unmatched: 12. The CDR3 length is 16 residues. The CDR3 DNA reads TGTGCCAGCAGCCCGGGACAGCCCGAAGTGGCCGGGGAGCTGTTTTTT. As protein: CASSPGQPEVAGELFF.

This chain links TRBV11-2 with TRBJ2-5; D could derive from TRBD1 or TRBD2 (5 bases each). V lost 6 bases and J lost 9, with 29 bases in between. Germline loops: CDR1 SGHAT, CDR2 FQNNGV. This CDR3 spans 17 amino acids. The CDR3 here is CASSVPLSPGTKKAQYF. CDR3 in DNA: TGTGCCAGCAGTGTACCCTTATCGCCAGGGACGAAGAAGGCCCAGTACTTC.

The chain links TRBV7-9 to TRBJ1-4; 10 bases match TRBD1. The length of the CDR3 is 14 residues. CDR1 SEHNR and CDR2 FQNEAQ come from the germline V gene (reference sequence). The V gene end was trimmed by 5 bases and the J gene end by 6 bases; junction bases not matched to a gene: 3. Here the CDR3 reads CASSQDRGDEKLFF. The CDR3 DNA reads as TGTGCCAGCAGCCAGGACAGGGGGGATGAAAAACTGTTTTTT.

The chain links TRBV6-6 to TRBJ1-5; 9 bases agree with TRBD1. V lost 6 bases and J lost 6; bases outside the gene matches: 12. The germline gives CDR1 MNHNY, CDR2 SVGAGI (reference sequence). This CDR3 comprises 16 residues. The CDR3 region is CASSLTGTGTSQPQHF. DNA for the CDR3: TGTGCCAGCAGCTTGACCGGGACAGGGACGAGTCAGCCCCAGCATTTT.

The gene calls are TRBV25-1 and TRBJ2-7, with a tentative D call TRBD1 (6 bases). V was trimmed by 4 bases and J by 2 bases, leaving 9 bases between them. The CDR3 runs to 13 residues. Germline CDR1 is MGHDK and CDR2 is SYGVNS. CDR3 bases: TGTGCCAGCAGTGCTGGGGGCGCCTACGAGCAGTACTTC. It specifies CASSAGGAYEQYF.

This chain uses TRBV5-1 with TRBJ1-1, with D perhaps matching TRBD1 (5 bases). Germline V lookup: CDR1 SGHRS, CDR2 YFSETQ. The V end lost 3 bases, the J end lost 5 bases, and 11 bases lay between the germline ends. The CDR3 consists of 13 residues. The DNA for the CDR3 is TGCGCCAGCAGCTGGAGACAGATGACTGAAGCTTTCTTT. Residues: CASSWRQMTEAFF. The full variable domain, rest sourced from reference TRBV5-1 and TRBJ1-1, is KAGVTQTPRYLIKTRGQQVTLSCSPISGHRSVSWYQQTPGQGLQFLFEYFSETQRNKGNFPGRFSGRQFSNSRSEMNVSTLELGDSALYLCASSWRQMTEAFFGQGTRLTVV.

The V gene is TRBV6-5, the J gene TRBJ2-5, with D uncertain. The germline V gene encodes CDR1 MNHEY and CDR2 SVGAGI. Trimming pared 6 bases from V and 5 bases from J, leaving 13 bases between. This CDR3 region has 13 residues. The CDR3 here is CASRYHLGETQYF. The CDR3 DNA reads TGTGCCAGCAGATATCATCTAGGGGAGACCCAGTACTTC.

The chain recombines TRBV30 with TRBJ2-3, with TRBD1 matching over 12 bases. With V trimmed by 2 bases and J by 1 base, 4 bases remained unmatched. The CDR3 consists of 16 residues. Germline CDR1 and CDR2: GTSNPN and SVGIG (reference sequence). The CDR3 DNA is TGTGCCTGGAGTCTTGGGACAGGGGGCCGCACAGATACGCAGTATTTT. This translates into CAWSLGTGGRTDTQYF.

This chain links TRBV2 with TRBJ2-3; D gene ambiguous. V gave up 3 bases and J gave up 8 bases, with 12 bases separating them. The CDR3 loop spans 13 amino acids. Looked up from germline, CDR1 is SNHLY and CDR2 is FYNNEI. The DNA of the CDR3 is TGTGCCAGCAGTGACCTCCTGTCGGGTACGCAGTATTTT. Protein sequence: CASSDLLSGTQYF.

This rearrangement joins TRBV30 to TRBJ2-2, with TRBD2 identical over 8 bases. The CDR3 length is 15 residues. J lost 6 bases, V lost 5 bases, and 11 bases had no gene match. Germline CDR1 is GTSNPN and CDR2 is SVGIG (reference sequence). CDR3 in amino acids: CAWLSGRSPAGELFF. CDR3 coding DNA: TGTGCCTGGCTAAGCGGGAGATCGCCGGCCGGGGAGCTGTTTTTT.